Shown below are 17 T cell receptor beta chains from a single sample sequenced in a study of radiotherapy plus CTLA-4 blockade in lung cancer. The method was immunoSEQ multiplex PCR; TCRdb's version includes in-frame clones alone and lacks a portion of them. The data contain 35,000 to 50,000 clones, about 67% of them seen just once; the ten biggest clones take up approximately 23%. The material sequenced was peripheral blood, taken from a patient treated with radiotherapy plus ipilimumab. The receptors derive from a human donor with non-small cell lung cancer who had a partial response to radiotherapy plus ipilimumab.

The gene calls are TRBV27 and TRBJ1-2; 9 nucleotides line up with TRBD1. V was clipped by 6 bases and J by 8 bases; unmatched bases: 10. This CDR3 region has 14 residues. In germline, CDR1 is MNHEY, CDR2 SMNVEV (reference sequence). CDR3 in DNA: TGTGCCAGCAGCACCACCGGGACAGGGCTCGGCTACACCTTC. Protein product: CASSTTGTGLGYTF.

The chain employs TRBV6-5 and TRBJ2-2, with no clear D. V lost 4 bases to trimming and J lost 8 bases, with 8 bases between them. The CDR3 sequence is 12 residues long. Per the germline V gene, CDR1 is MNHEY and CDR2 is SVGAGI. CDR3: CASSLSAGELFF. The CDR3 region has the DNA TGTGCCAGCAGTTTGAGCGCGGGGGAGCTGTTTTTT.

V and J are TRBV21-1 and TRBJ2-3; the tabulated D call, TRBD2, remains unverified against the DNA. TRBV21-1 is labeled a pseudogene. This CDR3 region has 17 residues. CDR3 in amino acids: CASSKGKRGARPDTQYF. Here the CDR3 DNA reads TGTGCCAGCAGCAAAGGTAAGCGGGGGGCCCGACCCGATACGCAGTATTTT.

J is TRBJ2-3 and V is TRBV9, with TRBD2 matching 7 bases. The V segment lost 4 bases and the J segment 1 base; nucleotides outside the gene matches: 12. Germline lookup yields CDR1 SGDLS and CDR2 YYNGEE. The CDR3 totals 17 residues. CDR3 sequence reads: CASSLRAGVGGTDTQYF. Written as DNA, the CDR3 is TGTGCCAGCAGCCTTCGGGCGGGAGTGGGTGGCACAGATACGCAGTATTTT.

The chain is built from TRBV11-1 and TRBJ1-4; 11 nucleotides agree with TRBD1. The V segment lost 5 bases and the J segment 8 bases; nucleotides outside the gene matches: 4. Looked up from germline, CDR1 is SGHAT and CDR2 is FQDESV (reference sequence). This CDR3 has 14 residues. The CDR3 is CASSLGQGAEKLFF. The CDR3 nucleotides read TGTGCCAGCAGCCTCGGACAGGGGGCCGAAAAACTGTTTTTT. Using reference TRBV11-1 and TRBJ1-4 for the parts outside the CDR3, the full variable domain is EAEVAQSPRYKITEKSQAVAFWCDPISGHATLYWYRQILGQGPELLVQFQDESVVDDSQLPKDRFSAERLKGVDSTLKIQPAELGDSAMYLCASSLGQGAEKLFFGSGTQLSVL.

The rearrangement links TRBV9 to TRBJ2-3; 7 nucleotides match TRBD1. The CDR3 sequence is 14 residues long. Germline lookup yields CDR1 SGDLS and CDR2 YYNGEE. With 6 bases clipped from V and 2 bases from J, the junction kept 6 bases outside the gene matches. The CDR3 DNA reads as TGTGCCAGCAATAACAGGGGCCCCACAGATACGCAGTATTTT. Residues: CASNNRGPTDTQYF.

The rearrangement links TRBV30 to TRBJ1-2; TRBD1 is a possible D gene (5 bases). The CDR3 is 11 amino acids. In germline, CDR1 is GTSNPN, CDR2 SVGIG (reference sequence). V was pared by 2 bases and J by 8 bases, with 9 bases between. The CDR3 loop reads CAWSRRGGYTF. CDR3 in DNA: TGTGCCTGGAGTAGAAGGGGCGGCTACACCTTC. The whole variable domain, remainder taken from reference TRBV30 and TRBJ1-2, is SQTIHQWPATLVQPVGSPLSLECTVEGTSNPNLYWYRQAAGRGLQLLFYSVGIGQISSEVPQNLSASRPQDRQFILSSKKLLLSDSGFYLCAWSRRGGYTFGSGTRLTVV.

This chain uses TRBV30 with TRBJ1-1; D remains unclear. Germline CDR1 GTSNPN, CDR2 SVGIG (reference sequence). CDR3 length: 14 residues. Trimming took off 3 bases at V and 2 bases at J, with 13 bases between the two ends. CDR3 loop: CAWSHRTGNTEAFF. The CDR3 region has the DNA TGTGCCTGGAGCCATCGGACGGGAAACACTGAAGCTTTCTTT.

As to this clone: Sequence at one end of the junction differs from germline and may be a read error. The chain recombines TRBV7-6 with TRBJ1-5, with D unresolved. The CDR3 extends over 13 amino acids. The V gene's germline CDR1 is SGHVS and CDR2 FNYEAQ. The CDR3 spells CASSAQENQPQHF. Here the CDR3 DNA reads TGTGCTAGCAGCGCGCAGGAAAATCAGCCCCAGCATTTT.

The V call is TRBV29-1, the J call TRBJ2-1; TRBD2 agrees at 8 bases. In germline, CDR1 is SQVTM, CDR2 ANQGSEA. This CDR3 spans 14 amino acids. The trim removed 7 bases at V and 2 bases at J, leaving 7 bases unmatched. The CDR3 region is CSGDTSGTYNEQFF. The CDR3 DNA is TGCAGCGGTGACACTAGCGGAACCTACAATGAGCAGTTCTTC.

The V call is TRBV13, the J call TRBJ2-7; D not certain. Trimming pared 4 bases from V and 0 bases from J, leaving 10 bases between. The CDR3 is 14 residues long. CDR1 is PRHDT, CDR2 FYEKMQ, per germline (reference sequence). CDR3 amino acids: CASSSRLGSYEQYF. CDR3 DNA sequence: TGTGCCAGCAGCTCCCGACTGGGCTCCTACGAGCAGTACTTC.

This clone was seen a single time. The V call is TRBV5-1, the J call TRBJ1-2, with 7 bases lining up with TRBD1. This CDR3 is 13 amino acids long. The V gene end was trimmed by 6 bases and the J gene end by 2 bases; junction bases not matched to a gene: 4. Per the germline V gene, CDR1 is SGHRS and CDR2 is YFSETQ. CDR3 bases: TGCGCCAGCAACCCGGGACAGAACTATGGCTACACCTTC. Its protein product is CASNPGQNYGYTF.

CDR3 in DNA: TGCGCCAGCAGCCAAAGGGGTGTTTCTGAAGCTTTCTTT. Protein: CASSQRGVSEAFF. V usage is TRBV4-3 and J usage is TRBJ1-1; D might be TRBD1 (5 bases). Trimming cost V 2 bases and J 6 bases, with 10 bases left between them. Germline lookup yields CDR1 LGHNA and CDR2 YSLEER. The CDR3 loop spans 13 amino acids.

This clone came up a few times. This chain uses TRBV7-9 with TRBJ2-7; D uncertain. Germline values: CDR1 SEHNR, CDR2 FQNEAQ (reference sequence). The CDR3 loop spans 11 amino acids. The V gene lost 4 bases and the J gene lost 3 bases, with 4 bases spanning the gap. CDR3 nucleotide sequence: TGTGCCAGCAGCTCCTTCTACGAGCAGTACTTC. Translation: CASSSFYEQYF. The entire variable domain, with the rest obtained from reference TRBV7-9 and TRBJ2-7, is as follows: DTGVSQNPRHKITKRGQNVTFRCDPISEHNRLYWYRQTLGQGPEFLTYFQNEAQLEKSRLLSDRFSAERPKGSFSTLEIQRTEQGDSAMYLCASSSFYEQYFGPGTRLTVT.

The chain couples TRBV30 to TRBJ2-3; D remains unclear. The CDR3 length is 12 residues. Germline CDR1 is GTSNPN and CDR2 is SVGIG (reference sequence). The V end lost 0 bases, the J end lost 7 bases, and 8 bases lay between the germline ends. The CDR3 nucleotides read TGTGCCTGGAGTGTATTGCTAAATACGCAGTATTTT. This codes for CAWSVLLNTQYF.

This clone was counted between two and nine times. The chain combines TRBV9 with TRBJ2-3; 11 bases agree with TRBD2. The CDR3 sequence is 16 residues long. CDR1 and CDR2 (germline): SGDLS, YYNGEE. The J segment lost 4 bases and the V segment lost 3 bases, leaving 7 bases of the junction unmatched. CDR3 residues: CASSELSGRASDTQYF. CDR3 bases: TGTGCCAGCAGCGAACTTAGCGGGAGGGCCTCAGATACGCAGTATTTT.

This rearrangement joins TRBV15 to TRBJ2-5, with 7 positions matching TRBD1. CDR3 size: 15 residues. V lost 7 bases, J lost 2 bases, and 10 bases stayed unmatched. Per germline, CDR1 LNHNV and CDR2 YYDKDF (reference sequence). CDR3 sequence reads: CATTPGTVSQETQYF. The CDR3, as DNA: TGTGCCACCACTCCGGGGACAGTAAGTCAAGAGACCCAGTACTTC.